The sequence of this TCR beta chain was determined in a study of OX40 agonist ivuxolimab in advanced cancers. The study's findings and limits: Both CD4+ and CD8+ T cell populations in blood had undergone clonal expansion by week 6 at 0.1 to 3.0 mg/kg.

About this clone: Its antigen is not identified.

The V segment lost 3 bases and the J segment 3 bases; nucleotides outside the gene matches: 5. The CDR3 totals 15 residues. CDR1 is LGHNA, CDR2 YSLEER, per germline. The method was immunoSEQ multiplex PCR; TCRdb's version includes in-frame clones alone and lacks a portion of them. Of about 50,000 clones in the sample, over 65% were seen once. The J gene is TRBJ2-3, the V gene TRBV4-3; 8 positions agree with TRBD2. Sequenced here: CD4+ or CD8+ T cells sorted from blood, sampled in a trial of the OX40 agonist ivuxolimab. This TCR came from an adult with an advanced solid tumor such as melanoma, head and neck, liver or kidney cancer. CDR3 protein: CASSHTSGGTDTQYF. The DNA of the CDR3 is TGCGCCAGCAGCCACACTAGCGGAGGGACAGATACGCAGTATTTT.